A single TCR beta chain is shown here with its context. What it binds is unknown. PCR was performed using 60 Vbeta and 13 Jbeta primers. The protocol was immunoSEQ multiplex PCR, while the TCRdb copy is restricted to in-frame clones and leaves out a portion. Here the sample spans about 210,000 clones, 60% to 80% being singletons. These data originate in a study of cytomegalovirus exposure and HLA in healthy donors. Study observations and caveats: After further analysis at a later stage, 16,951 TCR beta sequences were associated with HLA alleles at 0.05 false discovery rate.

Germline CDR1 is KGHSH and CDR2 is LQKENI. This CDR3 region has 15 residues. V lost 5 bases and J 3 bases, leaving 16 bases between the germline ends. The source material was PBMCs. The V gene is TRBV18, the J gene TRBJ1-1; D remains unclear. The clonotype was recovered from a male donor in good health and CMV-seronegative. In nucleotides, the CDR3 is TGTGCCAGCTCATCACTGGGCTCCTCGGACACTGAAGCTTTCTTT. This translates into CASSSLGSSDTEAFF. Full variable domain (outside the CDR3, taken from reference TRBV18 and TRBJ1-1): NAGVMQNPRHLVRRRGQEARLRCSPMKGHSHVYWYRQLPEEGLKFMVYLQKENIIDESGMPKERFSAEFPKEGPSILRIQQVVRGDSAAYFCASSSLGSSDTEAFFGQGTRLTVV.